These 29 T cell receptor beta chains came from one sample sequenced in a study of control samples from healthy donors and cancer patients (dated by TCRdb to 2019 to 2021). Receptors were amplified or captured by the immunoSEQ multiplex PCR assay. Imported from immuneACCESS, the table was reduced by TCRdb to in-frame sequences with V and J called. These copies leave out some clones; in studies compared against another copy, an unresolved V gene accounts for under half, and the cause of the remainder is not known. Counted in this sample were approximately 100,000 clones; roughly 91% of them appeared once. 17% of the sample comes from the top ten. What was sequenced was blood. The origin of the receptors is a woman in her fifties or sixties in good health.

The rearrangement uses TRBV18 and TRBJ1-1; D not certain. Germline V gene sequence: CDR1 KGHSH, CDR2 LQKENI. V shed 5 bases and J shed 8 bases, with 18 bases lying between them. The CDR3 runs 14 residues. CDR3 nucleotides: TGTGCCAGCTCAGGGCAGGCCACCGGGGTGGAAGCTTTCTTT. Translated: CASSGQATGVEAFF.

As DNA, the CDR3 is TGTGCCAGCAGCTTGTCTAGGGAACCCCTCCACTTT. Translation: CASSLSREPLHF. The chain couples TRBV5-6 to TRBJ1-6; D remains unclear. The V and J ends lost 1 base and 12 bases respectively, with 8 bases between them. This CDR3 has 12 amino acids. CDR1 SGHDT and CDR2 YYEEEE come from the germline V gene.

This chain uses TRBV10-3 with TRBJ1-4; 10 positions agree with TRBD1. CDR3 length: 15 residues. The V segment lost 5 bases and the J segment 5 bases; nucleotides outside the gene matches: 5. Germline assignment: CDR1 ENHRY and CDR2 SYGVKD. In DNA form, the CDR3 reads TGTGCCATCAGTACTCCGGGACAGGGGAATGAAAAACTGTTTTTT. This codes for CAISTPGQGNEKLFF.

The J gene is TRBJ2-6, the V gene TRBV9; no firm D call. V dropped 3 bases and J dropped 0 bases, with 13 bases sitting between them. Germline V gene lookup returns CDR1 SGDLS and CDR2 YYNGEE. This CDR3 region has 17 residues. CDR3 DNA: TGTGCCAGCAGCGCCCTCTCTGTGAGCTCTGGGGCCAACGTCCTGACTTTC. Translation gives CASSALSVSSGANVLTF.

This rearrangement joins TRBV30 to TRBJ2-7; D is ambiguous. Germline CDR1 and CDR2: GTSNPN and SVGIG (reference sequence). This CDR3 spans 14 amino acids. V shed 0 bases and J shed 2 bases, with 11 bases lying between them. The CDR3 loop is CAWSVPLNPYEQYF. The CDR3, as DNA: TGTGCCTGGAGTGTACCCCTGAATCCCTACGAGCAGTACTTC.

This sequence joins TRBV30 and TRBJ1-2; D is perhaps TRBD1 (5 bases). V was pared by 0 bases and J by 4 bases, with 18 bases between. The CDR3 covers 16 residues. CDR1 and CDR2 from the germline V gene are GTSNPN and SVGIG (reference sequence). CDR3 nucleotides: TGTGCCTGGAGTGTATCAACCCTAGGGGCACTCTATGGCTACACCTTC. Translated, it gives CAWSVSTLGALYGYTF. Full variable domain (rest looked up from reference TRBV30 and TRBJ1-2): SQTIHQWPATLVQPVGSPLSLECTVEGTSNPNLYWYRQAAGRGLQLLFYSVGIGQISSEVPQNLSASRPQDRQFILSSKKLLLSDSGFYLCAWSVSTLGALYGYTFGSGTRLTVV.

The J gene is TRBJ2-7, the V gene TRBV7-8; maybe TRBD2 (6 bases). This CDR3 has 13 residues. Trimming pared 5 bases from V and 6 bases from J, leaving 14 bases between. Germline CDR1 and CDR2: SGHVS and FQNEAQ. CDR3 coding DNA: TGTGCCAGCAGCGACAGAACTAGCTCCGAGCAGTACTTC. As protein: CASSDRTSSEQYF.

The chain carries TRBV11-3 and TRBJ2-2; D call uncertain. V was clipped by 5 bases and J by 2 bases, with 3 bases between them. The CDR3 is made up of 12 amino acids. Germline V gives CDR1 SGHNT, CDR2 YENEEA. The CDR3 DNA follows: TGTGCCAGCAGCATAAACACCGGGGAGCTGTTTTTT. This translates into CASSINTGELFF.

The chain couples TRBV18 to TRBJ2-5; D not certain. Germline CDR1 reads KGHSH; CDR2 reads LQKENI. This CDR3 is 15 amino acids long. Trimming removed 3 bases from V and 2 bases from J, with 13 bases in between. CDR3 in DNA: TGTGCCAGCTCACCCACCGTGGCGTTTCAAGAGACCCAGTACTTC. It is translated as CASSPTVAFQETQYF.

This rearrangement joins TRBV11-2 to TRBJ2-5; possible D gene TRBD2, 6 bases. This CDR3 spans 15 amino acids. Trimming took 0 bases from V and 6 from J, leaving 14 bases between them. CDR1 and CDR2 from the germline V gene are SGHAT and FQNNGV. Here the CDR3 reads CASSLDAGRPKTQYF. CDR3 in DNA: TGTGCCAGCAGCTTAGATGCGGGACGACCAAAGACCCAGTACTTC. Variable domain in full (rest from reference TRBV11-2 and TRBJ2-5): EAGVAQSPRYKIIEKRQSVAFWCNPISGHATLYWYQQILGQGPKLLIQFQNNGVVDDSQLPKDRFSAERLKGVDSTLKIQPAKLEDSAVYLCASSLDAGRPKTQYFGPGTRLLVL.

This chain uses TRBV18 with TRBJ1-1; 7 bases agree with TRBD1. Unmatched junction bases numbered 4, after V lost 2 bases and J lost 4 bases. The CDR3 loop spans 14 amino acids. The germline V gene has CDR1 KGHSH and CDR2 LQKENI. The CDR3 loop is CASSPNPGGTEAFF. The CDR3 coding sequence is TGTGCCAGCTCACCAAATCCAGGGGGCACTGAAGCTTTCTTT.

The rearrangement uses TRBV12-5 and TRBJ1-5; D is unresolved. This CDR3 has 12 amino acids. The V gene's germline CDR1 is LGHNT and CDR2 FRNRAP. The V end was cut by 6 bases, the J end by 4 bases, with 7 bases between. This CDR3 reads CASGQQNQPQHF. For the CDR3, the DNA is TGTGCTAGTGGCCAACAAAATCAGCCCCAGCATTTT.

This chain connects TRBV9 to TRBJ2-2; TRBD2 matches at 8 bases. CDR1 and CDR2 (germline): SGDLS, YYNGEE. The CDR3 contains 13 residues. The junction had 6 bases not matched to a gene; V was cut back by 6 bases and J by 8 bases. DNA for the CDR3: TGTGCCAGCAACTTAGCGGGGATGGGGGAGCTGTTTTTT. It encodes CASNLAGMGELFF.

The chain combines TRBV4-1 with TRBJ2-5; no firm D call. The CDR3 has 13 amino acids. Germline V gene data show CDR1 as MGHRA and CDR2 as YSYEKL. Trimming removed 4 bases at V and 3 bases at J, with 9 bases between. In DNA, the CDR3 is TGCGCCAGCAGCCGCCTGACGGAAGAGACCCAGTACTTC. This codes for CASSRLTEETQYF.

This rearrangement joins TRBV7-8 to TRBJ2-1, with 7 nucleotides matching TRBD1. The CDR3 loop spans 14 amino acids. With 5 bases clipped from V and 8 bases from J, the junction kept 9 bases outside the gene matches. Per germline, CDR1 SGHVS and CDR2 FQNEAQ. The CDR3 sequence is CASSKKGALDEQFF. CDR3 nucleotide sequence: TGTGCCAGCAGCAAAAAGGGGGCGTTGGATGAGCAGTTCTTC.

V and J are TRBV4-2 and TRBJ2-1, with D possibly TRBD1 on 6 matching bases. CDR1 LGHNA and CDR2 YNFKEQ come from the germline V gene. CDR3 length: 17 amino acids. With 4 bases removed from V and 0 bases from J, the gap between germline ends came to 16 bases. DNA for the CDR3: TGTGCCAGCAGCCTGAGGCGCAGGGGATCCTCCTACAATGAGCAGTTCTTC. This gives the protein CASSLRRRGSSYNEQFF.

The genes are TRBV7-9 and TRBJ2-7, with D possibly TRBD2 on 5 matching bases. Per the germline V gene, CDR1 is SEHNR and CDR2 is FQNEAQ (reference sequence). V was shortened by 6 bases and J by 3 bases, with 12 bases between the two germline ends. The CDR3 has 13 amino acids. The CDR3 spells CASRGLPSYEQYF. CDR3 bases: TGTGCCAGCAGAGGACTCCCGAGCTACGAGCAGTACTTC.

The chain joins TRBV4-1 to TRBJ2-3; 7 positions match TRBD2. CDR1 and CDR2 (germline): MGHRA, YSYEKL. Trimming removed 4 bases from V and 3 bases from J; junction bases left unmatched: 7. This CDR3 comprises 15 residues. The CDR3 region is CASSRGLPWTDTQYF. DNA of the CDR3: TGCGCCAGCAGCCGGGGACTACCGTGGACAGATACGCAGTATTTT.

This chain uses TRBV5-5 with TRBJ1-5, with 9 bases lining up with TRBD1. Losses at the gene ends were 0 bases for V and 1 base for J; bases not matched to a gene: 14. Germline lookup yields CDR1 SGHKS and CDR2 YYEKEE (reference sequence). This CDR3 has 20 amino acids. The CDR3 reads CASSLGPSVGQGRSNQPQHF. CDR3 nucleotide sequence: TGTGCCAGCAGCTTGGGGCCTTCTGTCGGACAGGGGCGAAGCAATCAGCCCCAGCATTTT.

The rearrangement uses TRBV6-5 and TRBJ2-5, with unresolved D. Trimming left V 6 bases short and J 9 bases short, with 14 bases between. CDR3 length equals 12 residues. Germline CDR1 is MNHEY and CDR2 is SVGAGI. CDR3: CASSNPSRAQYF. As DNA, the CDR3 is TGTGCCAGCAGCAATCCAAGTCGGGCCCAGTACTTC.

This chain connects TRBV7-2 to TRBJ2-5, with D hard to call. Germline V lookup: CDR1 SGHTA, CDR2 FQGNSA. V lost 6 bases and J 2 bases, leaving 16 bases between the germline ends. This CDR3 region has 15 residues. CDR3 coding DNA: TGTGCCAGCAGACCACGCCGCGCTCCACAAGAGACCCAGTACTTC. It translates to CASRPRRAPQETQYF.

The J gene is TRBJ2-1, the V gene TRBV7-2; a possible D gene is TRBD2 (5 bases). Looked up from germline, CDR1 is SGHTA and CDR2 is FQGNSA. V was shortened by 2 bases and J by 10 bases, with 9 bases between the two germline ends. CDR3 length: 12 amino acids. CDR3 bases: TGTGCCAGCAGCTTATTCGGGGTAGAGCAGTTCTTC. It yields the protein CASSLFGVEQFF.

The rearrangement links TRBV24-1 to TRBJ1-5; D remains ambiguous. CDR3 length: 14 amino acids. V lost 1 base, J lost 0 bases, and 3 bases lay in between. Looked up from germline, CDR1 is KGHDR and CDR2 is SFDVKD. For the CDR3, the DNA is TGTGCCACCAGTGATTTTTCTAGCAATCAGCCCCAGCATTTT. It encodes CATSDFSSNQPQHF.

The chain links TRBV19 to TRBJ2-1; TRBD1 matches at 7 bases. The germline V gene has CDR1 LNHDA and CDR2 SQIVND (reference sequence). The V gene end was trimmed by 7 bases and the J gene end by 6 bases; junction bases not matched to a gene: 9. This CDR3 is 14 amino acids long. CDR3 nucleotides: TGTGCCAGTAAATCCCAGGGGGAGTTCAATGAGCAGTTCTTC. Encoded protein: CASKSQGEFNEQFF. Supplemented by reference TRBV19 and TRBJ2-1, the full variable domain reads DGGITQSPKYLFRKEGQNVTLSCEQNLNHDAMYWYRQDPGQGLRLIYYSQIVNDFQKGDIAEGYSVSREKKESFPLTVTSAQKNPTAFYLCASKSQGEFNEQFFGPGTRLTVL.

This clone was observed a few times. This sequence joins TRBV29-1 and TRBJ1-1, with TRBD1 matching over 7 bases. The CDR3 loop spans 12 amino acids. Trimming at V came to 4 bases and at J to 10 bases, leaving 9 bases not matched to a gene. The germline CDR1 and CDR2 sequences are SQVTM and ANQGSEA. In nucleotides, the CDR3 is TGCAGCGTTGTTAGGGGGCCGAAAGGAGCTTTCTTT. This translates into CSVVRGPKGAFF.

The J gene is TRBJ2-3, the V gene TRBV25-1, with D unresolved. V was cut by 4 bases and J by 9 bases, with 11 bases left in between. The CDR3 is made up of 12 amino acids. The germline gives CDR1 MGHDK, CDR2 SYGVNS. CDR3 amino acids: CASSGRYATQYF. CDR3 nucleotides: TGTGCCAGCAGTGGAAGGTATGCCACGCAGTATTTT.

The chain combines TRBV29-1 with TRBJ1-2; D remains ambiguous. Germline CDR1 SQVTM, CDR2 ANQGSEA. Trimming took off 5 bases at V and 12 bases at J, with 10 bases between the two ends. CDR3 size: 9 residues. The CDR3 DNA reads TGCAGCGTTAACACTGGGGACACCTTC. Translated: CSVNTGDTF.

The V call is TRBV6-6, the J call TRBJ2-1; no definite D call. V was cut by 4 bases and J by 4 bases, with 8 bases left in between. Germline values: CDR1 MNHNY, CDR2 SVGAGI (reference sequence). The CDR3 covers 13 residues. DNA for the CDR3: TGTGCCAGCAGTTCCTATCAGTACAATGAGCAGTTCTTC. Translated: CASSSYQYNEQFF.

This chain uses TRBV27 with TRBJ2-1; 9 nucleotides match TRBD2. CDR3 length: 17 amino acids. Germline V gives CDR1 MNHEY, CDR2 SMNVEV (reference sequence). V was pared by 2 bases and J by 0 bases, with 5 bases of the junction left unmatched. DNA for the CDR3: TGTGCCAGCAGTTTACTTGCTAGCGGGGCCTCCTACAATGAGCAGTTCTTC. It is translated as CASSLLASGASYNEQFF.